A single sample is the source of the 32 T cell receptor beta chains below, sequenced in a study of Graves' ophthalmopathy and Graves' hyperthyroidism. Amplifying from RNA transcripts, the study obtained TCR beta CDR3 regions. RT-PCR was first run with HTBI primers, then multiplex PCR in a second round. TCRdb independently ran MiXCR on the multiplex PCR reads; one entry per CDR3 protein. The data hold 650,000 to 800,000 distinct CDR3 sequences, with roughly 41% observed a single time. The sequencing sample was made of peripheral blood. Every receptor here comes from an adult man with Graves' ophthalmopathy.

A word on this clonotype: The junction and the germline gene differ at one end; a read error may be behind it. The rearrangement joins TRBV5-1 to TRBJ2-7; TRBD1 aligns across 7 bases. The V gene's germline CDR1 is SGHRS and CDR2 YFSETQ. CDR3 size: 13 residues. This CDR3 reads CANSFTGDYEQYF. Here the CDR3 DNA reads TGCGCCAACAGCTTTACAGGGGACTACGAGCAGTACTTC.

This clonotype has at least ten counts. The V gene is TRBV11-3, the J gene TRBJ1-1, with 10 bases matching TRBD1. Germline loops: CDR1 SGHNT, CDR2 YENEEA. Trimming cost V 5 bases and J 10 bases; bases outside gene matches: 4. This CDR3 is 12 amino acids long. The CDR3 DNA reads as TGTGCCAGCAGCACGAGACAGGGGGCAGCTTTCTTT. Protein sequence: CASSTRQGAAFF.

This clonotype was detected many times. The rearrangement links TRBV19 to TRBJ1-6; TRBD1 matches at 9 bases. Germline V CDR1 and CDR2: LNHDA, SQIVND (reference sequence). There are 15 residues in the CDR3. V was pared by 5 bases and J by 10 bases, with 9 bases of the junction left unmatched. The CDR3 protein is CASSPSTGGRSPLHF. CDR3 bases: TGTGCCAGTAGTCCTTCGACAGGGGGTAGATCACCCCTCCACTTT.

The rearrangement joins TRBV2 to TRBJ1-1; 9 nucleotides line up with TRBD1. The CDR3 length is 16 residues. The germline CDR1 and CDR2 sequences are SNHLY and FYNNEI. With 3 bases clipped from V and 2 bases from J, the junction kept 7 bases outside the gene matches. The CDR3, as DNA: TGTGCCAGCAGTGACTCTCCACAGGGGGCCAACACTGAAGCTTTCTTT. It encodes CASSDSPQGANTEAFF.

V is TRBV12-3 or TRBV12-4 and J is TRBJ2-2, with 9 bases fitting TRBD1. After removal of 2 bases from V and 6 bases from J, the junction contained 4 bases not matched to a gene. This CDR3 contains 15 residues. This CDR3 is CASSLIQGAAGELFF. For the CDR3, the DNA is TGTGCCAGCAGTTTAATACAGGGGGCTGCCGGGGAGCTGTTTTTT.

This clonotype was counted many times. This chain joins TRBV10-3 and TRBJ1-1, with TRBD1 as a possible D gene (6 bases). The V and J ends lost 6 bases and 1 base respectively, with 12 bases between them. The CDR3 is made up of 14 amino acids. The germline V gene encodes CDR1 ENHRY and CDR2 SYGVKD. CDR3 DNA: TGTGCCATCAGAACCAGGGGAGAGAACACTGAAGCTTTCTTT. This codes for CAIRTRGENTEAFF.

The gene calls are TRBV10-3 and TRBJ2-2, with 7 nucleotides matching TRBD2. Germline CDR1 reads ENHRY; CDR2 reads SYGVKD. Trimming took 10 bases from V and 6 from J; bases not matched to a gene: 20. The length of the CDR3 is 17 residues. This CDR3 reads CASLIKGGLGVPGELFF. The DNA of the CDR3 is TGTGCCAGCCTAATCAAGGGAGGGTTGGGAGTTCCCGGGGAGCTGTTTTTT.

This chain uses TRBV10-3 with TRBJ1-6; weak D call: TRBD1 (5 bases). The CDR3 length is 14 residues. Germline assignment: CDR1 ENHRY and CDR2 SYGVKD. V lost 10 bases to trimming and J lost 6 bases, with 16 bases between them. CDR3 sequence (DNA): TGTGCCAGCAGCCTGACAGCCCCTAATTCACCCCTCCACTTT. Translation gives CASSLTAPNSPLHF.

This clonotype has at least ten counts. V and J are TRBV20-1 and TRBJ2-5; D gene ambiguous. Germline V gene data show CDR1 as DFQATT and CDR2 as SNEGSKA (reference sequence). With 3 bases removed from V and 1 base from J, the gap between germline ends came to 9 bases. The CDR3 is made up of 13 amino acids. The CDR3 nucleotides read TGCAGTGCTAGCGCGAGAGGCCAAGAGACCCAGTACTTC. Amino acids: CSASARGQETQYF.

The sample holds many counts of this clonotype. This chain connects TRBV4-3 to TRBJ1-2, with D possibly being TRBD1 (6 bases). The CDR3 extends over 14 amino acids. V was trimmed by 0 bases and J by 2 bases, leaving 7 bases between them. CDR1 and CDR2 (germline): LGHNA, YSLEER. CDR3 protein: CASSQDRGNYGYTF. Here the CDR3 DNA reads TGCGCCAGCAGCCAAGATAGGGGGAACTATGGCTACACCTTC.

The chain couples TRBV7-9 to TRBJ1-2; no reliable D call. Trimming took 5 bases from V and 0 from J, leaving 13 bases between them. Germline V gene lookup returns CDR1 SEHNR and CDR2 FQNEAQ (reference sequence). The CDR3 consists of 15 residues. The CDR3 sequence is CASSLHRNANYGYTF. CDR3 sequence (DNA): TGTGCCAGCAGCCTGCACAGAAACGCTAACTATGGCTACACCTTC.

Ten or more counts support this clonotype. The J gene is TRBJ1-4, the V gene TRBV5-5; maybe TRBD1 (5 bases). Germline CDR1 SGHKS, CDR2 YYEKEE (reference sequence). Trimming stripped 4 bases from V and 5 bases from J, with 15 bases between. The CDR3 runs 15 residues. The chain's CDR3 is CASSPDRGGNEKLFF. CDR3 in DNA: TGTGCCAGCAGCCCCGACCGCGGGGGAAATGAAAAACTGTTTTTT.

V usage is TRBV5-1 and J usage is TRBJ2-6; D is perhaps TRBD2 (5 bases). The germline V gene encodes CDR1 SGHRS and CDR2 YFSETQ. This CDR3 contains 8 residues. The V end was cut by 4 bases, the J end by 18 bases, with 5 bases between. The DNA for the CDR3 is TGCGCCAGCAGCGGAGGGACTTTC. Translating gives CASSGGTF. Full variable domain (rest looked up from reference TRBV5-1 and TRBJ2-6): KAGVTQTPRYLIKTRGQQVTLSCSPISGHRSVSWYQQTPGQGLQFLFEYFSETQRNKGNFPGRFSGRQFSNSRSEMNVSTLELGDSALYLCASSGGTFGAGSRLTVL.

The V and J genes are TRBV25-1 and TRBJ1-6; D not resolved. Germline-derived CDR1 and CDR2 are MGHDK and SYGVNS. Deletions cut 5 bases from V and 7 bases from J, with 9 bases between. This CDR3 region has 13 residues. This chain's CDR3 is CASSKSWNSPLHF. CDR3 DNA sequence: TGTGCCAGCAGTAAATCGTGGAATTCACCCCTCCACTTT. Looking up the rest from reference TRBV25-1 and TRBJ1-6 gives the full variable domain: EADIYQTPRYLVIGTGKKITLECSQTMGHDKMYWYQQDPGMELHLIHYSYGVNSTEKGDLSSESTVSRIRTEHFPLTLESARPSHTSQYLCASSKSWNSPLHFGNGTRLTVT.

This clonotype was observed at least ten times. CDR3 nucleotide sequence: TGTGCCAGTAGCCACCGAGGGCTGAGCAATCAGCCCCAGCATTTT. Amino acids: CASSHRGLSNQPQHF. The rearrangement joins TRBV19 to TRBJ1-5; D unclear. V dropped 6 bases and J dropped 1 base, with 13 bases sitting between them. CDR3 length equals 15 residues. Germline V gene data show CDR1 as LNHDA and CDR2 as SQIVND (reference sequence).

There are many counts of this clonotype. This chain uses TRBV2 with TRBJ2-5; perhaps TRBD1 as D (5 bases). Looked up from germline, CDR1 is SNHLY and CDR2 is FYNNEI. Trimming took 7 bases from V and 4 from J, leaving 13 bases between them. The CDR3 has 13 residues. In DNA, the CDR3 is TGTGCCAGCAAAGAGTGGGGCCGAGAGACCCAGTACTTC. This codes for CASKEWGRETQYF.

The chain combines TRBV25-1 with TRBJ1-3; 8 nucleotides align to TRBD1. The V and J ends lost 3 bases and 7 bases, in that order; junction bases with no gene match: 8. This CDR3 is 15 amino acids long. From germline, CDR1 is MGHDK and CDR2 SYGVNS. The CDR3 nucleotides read TGTGCCAGCAGTGACATTGGACAGGGACGGAACACCATATATTTT. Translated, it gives CASSDIGQGRNTIYF.

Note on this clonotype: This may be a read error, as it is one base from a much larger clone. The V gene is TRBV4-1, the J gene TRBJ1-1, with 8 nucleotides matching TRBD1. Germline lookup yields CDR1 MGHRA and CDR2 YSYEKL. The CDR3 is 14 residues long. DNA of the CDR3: TGCGCCAGCAGCCAGGACAGGGTAAACACTAAAGCTTTCTTT. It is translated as CASSQDRVNTKAFF.

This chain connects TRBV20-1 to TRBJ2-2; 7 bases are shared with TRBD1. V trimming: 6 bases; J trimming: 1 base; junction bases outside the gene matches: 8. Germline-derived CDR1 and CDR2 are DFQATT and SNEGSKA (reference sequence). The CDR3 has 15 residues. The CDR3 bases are TGCAGTGCCTACAGGGGTGGGGGGAACACCGGGGAGCTGTTTTTT. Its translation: CSAYRGGGNTGELFF.

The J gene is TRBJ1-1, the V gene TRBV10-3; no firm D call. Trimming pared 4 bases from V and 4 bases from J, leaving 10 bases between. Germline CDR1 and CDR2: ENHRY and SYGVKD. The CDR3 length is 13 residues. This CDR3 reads CAISVQSSTEAFF. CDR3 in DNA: TGTGCCATCAGTGTCCAGTCGAGCACTGAAGCTTTCTTT.

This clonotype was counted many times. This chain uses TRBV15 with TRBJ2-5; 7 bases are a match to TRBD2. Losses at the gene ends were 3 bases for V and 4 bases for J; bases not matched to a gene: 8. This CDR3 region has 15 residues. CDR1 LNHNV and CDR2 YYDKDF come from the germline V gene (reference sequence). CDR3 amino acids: CATSSASGGTETQYF. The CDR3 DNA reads TGTGCCACCAGCAGCGCCTCGGGAGGCACAGAGACCCAGTACTTC.

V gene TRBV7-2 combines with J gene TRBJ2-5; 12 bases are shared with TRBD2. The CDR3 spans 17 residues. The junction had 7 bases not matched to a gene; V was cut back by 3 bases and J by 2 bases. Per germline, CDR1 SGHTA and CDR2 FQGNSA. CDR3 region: CASSFGGTSGFQETQYF. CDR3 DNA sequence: TGTGCCAGCAGCTTCGGAGGGACTAGCGGGTTTCAAGAGACCCAGTACTTC.

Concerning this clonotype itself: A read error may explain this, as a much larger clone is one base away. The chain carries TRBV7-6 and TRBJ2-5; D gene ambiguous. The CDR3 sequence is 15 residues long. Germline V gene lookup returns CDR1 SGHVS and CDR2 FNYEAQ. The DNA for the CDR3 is TGCGCCGGCAGCTTGGATCCAGGTTCCCAAGAGACCCAGTACTTC. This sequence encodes CAGSLDPGSQETQYF. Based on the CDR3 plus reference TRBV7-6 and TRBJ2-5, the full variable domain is GAGVSQSPRYKVTKRGQDVALRCDPISGHVSLYWYRQALGQGPEFLTYFNYEAQQDKSGLPNDRFSAERPEGSISTLTIQRTEQRDSAMYRCAGSLDPGSQETQYFGPGTRLLVL.

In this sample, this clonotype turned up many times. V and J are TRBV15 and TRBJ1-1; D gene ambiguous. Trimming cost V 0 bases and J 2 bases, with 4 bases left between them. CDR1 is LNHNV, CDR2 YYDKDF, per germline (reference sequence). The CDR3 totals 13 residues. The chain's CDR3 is CATSREHNTEAFF. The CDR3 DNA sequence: TGTGCCACCAGCAGAGAACACAACACTGAAGCTTTCTTT.

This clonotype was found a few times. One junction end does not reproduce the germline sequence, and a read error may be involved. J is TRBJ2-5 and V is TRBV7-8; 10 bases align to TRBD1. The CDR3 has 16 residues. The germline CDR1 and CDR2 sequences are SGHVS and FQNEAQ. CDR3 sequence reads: CASSHVPGQGTETQYF. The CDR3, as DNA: TGCGCCAGCAGCCACGTCCCGGGACAGGGGACGGAGACCCAGTACTTC. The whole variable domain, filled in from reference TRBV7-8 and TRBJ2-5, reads GAGVSQSPRYKVAKRGQDVALRCDPISGHVSLFWYQQALGQGPEFLTYFQNEAQLDKSGLPSDRFFAERPEGSVSTLKIQRTQQEDSAVYLCASSHVPGQGTETQYFGPGTRLLVL.

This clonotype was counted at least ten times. For the CDR3, the DNA is TGTGCCAGCAGCACCGGACAGGAGGGGGGCCTTGGTTCACCCCTCCACTTT. Residues: CASSTGQEGGLGSPLHF. This chain joins TRBV4-2 and TRBJ1-6; 7 nucleotides match TRBD1. Germline-derived CDR1 and CDR2 are LGHNA and YNFKEQ. The V and J ends lost 5 bases and 9 bases, in that order; junction bases with no gene match: 16. The CDR3 has 17 residues.

CDR3 region: CSVGQGRGNTF. CDR3 DNA sequence: TGCAGCGTTGGGCAGGGGAGGGGAAACACCTTC. V gene TRBV29-1 combines with J gene TRBJ1-2; D might be TRBD1 (6 bases). The V gene lost 4 bases and the J gene lost 12 bases, with 15 bases spanning the gap. Germline CDR1 SQVTM, CDR2 ANQGSEA. There are 11 residues in the CDR3.

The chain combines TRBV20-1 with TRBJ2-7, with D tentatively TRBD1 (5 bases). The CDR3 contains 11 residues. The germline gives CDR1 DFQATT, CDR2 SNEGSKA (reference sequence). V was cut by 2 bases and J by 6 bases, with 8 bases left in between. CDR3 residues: CSARIGAEQYF. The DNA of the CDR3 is TGCAGTGCTAGAATAGGGGCCGAGCAGTACTTC.

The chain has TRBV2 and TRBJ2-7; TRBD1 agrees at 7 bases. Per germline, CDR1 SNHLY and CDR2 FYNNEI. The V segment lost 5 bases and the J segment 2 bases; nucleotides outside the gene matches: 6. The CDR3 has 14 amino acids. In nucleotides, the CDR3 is TGTGCCAGCAGTCCACAGGGGCAACCCTACGAGCAGTACTTC. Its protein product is CASSPQGQPYEQYF.

In nucleotides, the CDR3 is TGTGCCAGCAGTTACGGGCTAGCGGGGTACGAGCAGTACTTC. Its protein is CASSYGLAGYEQYF. The chain carries TRBV7-4 and TRBJ2-7; 9 bases match TRBD2. Trimming at V came to 6 bases and at J to 4 bases, leaving 7 bases not matched to a gene. Germline values: CDR1 SGHVT, CDR2 SQSDAQ. This CDR3 has 14 amino acids.

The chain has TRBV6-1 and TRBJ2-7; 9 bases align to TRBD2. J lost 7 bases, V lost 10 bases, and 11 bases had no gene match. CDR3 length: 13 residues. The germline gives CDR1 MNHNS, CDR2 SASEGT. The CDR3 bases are TGTGCCATCAGGGGGACTAGCAAAAGTGAGCAGTACTTC. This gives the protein CAIRGTSKSEQYF.

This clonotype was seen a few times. In nucleotides, the CDR3 is TGTGCCAGCAGCCCGACTGGGGGCACCGGGGAGCTGTTTTTT. It is translated as CASSPTGGTGELFF. The chain joins TRBV10-3 to TRBJ2-2, with D perhaps TRBD1 or TRBD2 (5 bases each). Trimming shortened V by 10 bases and J by 4 bases, and 16 bases separated the two germline ends. The CDR3 spans 14 residues. The germline V gene encodes CDR1 ENHRY and CDR2 SYGVKD.